A selection of T cell receptor beta chains follows, all from one sample in a study of T cell responses to AZD1222 COVID-19 vaccine. Only in-frame clones appear in the TCRdb table, and some are missing; sequencing was by immunoSEQ multiplex PCR. This repertoire shows 100,000 to 150,000 clones, about nine tenths found once; its top ten account for approximately 1.6%. Sample: peripheral blood, taken on day 0 of AZD1222 vaccination. The receptor source for this set is an adult in good health. The CDR3 runs from the conserved cysteine through the conserved F or W. A D gene is named only where the DNA matches it firmly. Part of the rows lack a size; the others show once, few, many or a class for expanded clones.

clone size	V gene	D gene	J gene	CDR3 protein	CDR3 DNA
NA	TRBV4-2	TRBD1	TRBJ1-1	CASSRDRGRNTEAFF	TGTGCCAGCAGCCGGGACAGGGGGCGAAACACTGAAGCTTTCTTT
NA	TRBV15	NA	TRBJ1-3	CATSRDFGPGNTIYF	TGTGCCACCAGCAGAGATTTCGGACCCGGAAACACCATATATTTT
NA	TRBV15	NA	TRBJ2-5	CATSRDRGAQTQYF	TGTGCCACCAGCAGAGATAGGGGGGCGCAGACCCAGTACTTC
NA	TRBV4-2	TRBD2	TRBJ2-3	CASSQARLAGVVRTDTQYF	TGTGCCAGCAGCCAAGCGCGGCTAGCGGGGGTGGTCAGGACAGATACGCAGTATTTT
NA	TRBV12-3/TRBV12-4	NA	TRBJ1-2	CASSPDGNYGYTF	TGTGCCAGCAGCCCTGACGGGAACTATGGCTACACCTTC
NA	TRBV6-4	TRBD2	TRBJ2-5	CASSAREGETQYF	TGTGCCAGCAGTGCCCGGGAGGGAGAGACCCAGTACTTC
NA	TRBV6-5	NA	TRBJ1-2	CASSFGRYYGYTF	TGTGCCAGCAGTTTCGGACGGTACTATGGCTACACCTTC
NA	TRBV11-2	NA	TRBJ2-3	CASSSSDFADTQYF	TGTGCCAGCAGCTCCTCGGACTTCGCAGATACGCAGTATTTT
NA	TRBV4-2	TRBD1	TRBJ1-5	CASSMRGGTGVNQPQHF	TGTGCCAGCAGCATGCGGGGTGGGACAGGGGTCAATCAGCCCCAGCATTTT
NA	TRBV2	TRBD1	TRBJ1-1	CASRQGETNTEAFF	TGTGCCAGCAGGCAGGGGGAAACAAACACTGAAGCTTTCTTT
NA	TRBV7-8	NA	TRBJ1-6	CASSFTLGAIYNSPLHF	TGTGCCAGCAGTTTTACGCTCGGGGCAATCTATAATTCACCCCTCCACTTT
NA	TRBV7-6	NA	TRBJ1-4	CASSKRQDPNEKLFF	TGTGCCAGCAGCAAACGACAGGACCCTAATGAAAAACTGTTTTTT
NA	TRBV28	NA	TRBJ2-7	CAVDGINYEQYF	TGTGCCGTGGACGGGATAAACTACGAGCAGTACTTC
NA	TRBV15	TRBD1	TRBJ1-6	CATSGSTGLLSPLHF	TGTGCCACCAGCGGCTCGACAGGGTTGCTATCACCCCTCCACTTT
few	TRBV5-1	TRBD2	TRBJ2-1	CASSPGLAGANVEEQFF	TGCGCCAGCAGCCCGGGACTAGCGGGAGCTAATGTCGAGGAGCAGTTCTTC
NA	TRBV12-3/TRBV12-4	NA	TRBJ1-5	CASSLLAQPQHF	TGTGCCAGCAGTTTATTGGCTCAGCCCCAGCATTTT
NA	TRBV4-1	NA	TRBJ2-7	CASSPFPDRISYEQYF	TGCGCCAGCAGCCCATTCCCGGACAGAATTTCCTACGAGCAGTACTTC
NA	TRBV28	NA	TRBJ1-4	CASQGTNEKLFF	TGTGCCAGCCAGGGGACTAATGAAAAACTGTTTTTT
few	TRBV6-4	NA	TRBJ1-3	CASSEPGPNFSGNTIYF	TGTGCCAGCAGTGAGCCGGGACCAAATTTCTCTGGAAACACCATATATTTT
once	TRBV7-9	NA	TRBJ1-4	CASSFRGTNEKLFF	TGTGCCAGCAGCTTTAGGGGTACAAATGAAAAACTGTTTTTT
NA	TRBV9	TRBD1	TRBJ1-2	CASSVDLDRGLDGGYTF	TGTGCCAGCAGCGTAGACCTGGACAGGGGCTTGGATGGTGGCTACACCTTC
NA	TRBV30	NA	TRBJ1-1	CARRQANTEAFF	TGTGCCCGTAGACAGGCGAACACTGAAGCTTTCTTT
NA	TRBV5-4	NA	TRBJ1-2	CASRPYTGWSYGYTF	TGTGCCAGCAGACCTTATACAGGCTGGAGCTATGGCTACACCTTC
NA	TRBV28	TRBD2	TRBJ2-3	CASLFGGADTQYF	TGTGCCTCGTTGTTTGGGGGGGCAGATACGCAGTATTTT
NA	TRBV28	TRBD1	TRBJ2-1	CASSTRDRGGEQFF	TGTGCCAGCAGCACCCGGGACAGGGGTGGTGAGCAGTTCTTC
once	TRBV7-9	TRBD1	TRBJ2-1	CASSSQGAVDNEQFF	TGTGCCAGCAGCTCCCAGGGGGCTGTCGACAATGAGCAGTTCTTC
NA	TRBV4-1	NA	TRBJ1-1	CASSQITPNTEAFF	TGCGCCAGCAGCCAAATCACACCGAACACTGAAGCTTTCTTT
NA	TRBV5-6	NA	TRBJ1-1	CASMRDTEAFF	TGTGCCAGCATGCGGGACACTGAAGCTTTCTTT
NA	TRBV19	NA	TRBJ2-7	CASSASDRIILREQYF	TGTGCCAGTAGTGCCTCGGACAGAATTATTCTACGAGAGCAGTACTTC
once	TRBV18	NA	TRBJ2-1	CASSPGETYNEQFF	TGTGCCAGCTCACCGGGCGAGACGTACAATGAGCAGTTCTTC
NA	TRBV19	NA	TRBJ1-1	CASSMSRRRTEAFF	TGTGCCAGTAGTATGAGTCGGCGTAGGACTGAAGCTTTCTTT
NA	TRBV12-3/TRBV12-4	NA	TRBJ2-1	CASSYYINEQFF	TGTGCCAGCAGTTACTATATAAATGAGCAGTTCTTC
NA	TRBV2	NA	TRBJ1-1	CASRYFGGSNTEAFF	TGTGCCAGCAGATATTTTGGGGGATCGAACACTGAAGCTTTCTTT
NA	TRBV18	NA	TRBJ1-6	CASSRDRDGNSPLHF	TGTGCCAGCTCACGCGACCGGGACGGAAATTCACCCCTCCACTTT
NA	TRBV19	NA	TRBJ2-7	CASSINSLPTYEQYF	TGTGCCAGTAGTATTAACAGTCTTCCTACCTACGAGCAGTACTTC
NA	TRBV6-5	NA	TRBJ1-1	CASSYGGAGEAFF	TGTGCCAGCAGTTACGGGGGGGCTGGTGAAGCTTTCTTT